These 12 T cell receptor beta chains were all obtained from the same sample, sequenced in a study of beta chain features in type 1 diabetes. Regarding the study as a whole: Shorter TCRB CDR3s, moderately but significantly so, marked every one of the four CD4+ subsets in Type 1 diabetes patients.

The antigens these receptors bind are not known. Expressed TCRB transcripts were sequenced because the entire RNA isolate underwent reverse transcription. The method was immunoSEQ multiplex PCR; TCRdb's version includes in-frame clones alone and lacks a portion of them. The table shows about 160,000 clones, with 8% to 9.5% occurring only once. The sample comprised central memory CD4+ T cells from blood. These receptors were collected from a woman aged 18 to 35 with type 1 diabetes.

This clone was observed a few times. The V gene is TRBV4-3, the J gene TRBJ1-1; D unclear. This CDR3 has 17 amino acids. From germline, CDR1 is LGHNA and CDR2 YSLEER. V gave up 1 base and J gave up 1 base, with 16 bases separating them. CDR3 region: CASSQVSAGLSNTEAFF. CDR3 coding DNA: TGCGCCAGCAGCCAAGTTAGTGCGGGTCTCTCGAACACTGAAGCTTTCTTT.

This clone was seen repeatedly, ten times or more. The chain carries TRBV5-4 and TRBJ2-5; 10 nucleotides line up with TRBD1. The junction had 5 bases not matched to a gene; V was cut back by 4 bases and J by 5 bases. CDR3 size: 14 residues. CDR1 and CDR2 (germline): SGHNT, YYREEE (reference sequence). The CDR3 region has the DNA TGTGCCAGCAGCAGACAGGGGGCGACGGAGACCCAGTACTTC. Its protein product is CASSRQGATETQYF.

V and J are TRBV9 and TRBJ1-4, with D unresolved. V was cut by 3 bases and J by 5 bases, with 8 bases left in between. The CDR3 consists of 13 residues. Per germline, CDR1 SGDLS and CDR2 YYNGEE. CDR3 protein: CASSGGRNEKLFF. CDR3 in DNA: TGTGCCAGCAGCGGTGGGAGGAATGAAAAACTGTTTTTT.

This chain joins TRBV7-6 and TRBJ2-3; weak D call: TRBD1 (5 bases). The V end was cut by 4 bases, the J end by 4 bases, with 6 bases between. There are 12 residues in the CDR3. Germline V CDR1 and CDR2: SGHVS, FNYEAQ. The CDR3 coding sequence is TGTGCCAGCAGCTCCAGGGCAGATACGCAGTATTTT. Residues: CASSSRADTQYF.

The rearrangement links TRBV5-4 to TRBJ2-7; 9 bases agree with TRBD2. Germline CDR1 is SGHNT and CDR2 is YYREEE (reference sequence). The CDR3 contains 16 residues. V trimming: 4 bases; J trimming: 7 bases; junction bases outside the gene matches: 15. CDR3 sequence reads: CASSGTATSGLREQYF. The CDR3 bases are TGTGCCAGCAGCGGAACAGCGACTAGCGGCTTGAGGGAGCAGTACTTC.

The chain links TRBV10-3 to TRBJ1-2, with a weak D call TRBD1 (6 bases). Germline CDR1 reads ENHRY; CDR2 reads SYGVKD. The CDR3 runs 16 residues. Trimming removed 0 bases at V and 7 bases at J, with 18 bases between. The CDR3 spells CAISESSQGTGGGYTF. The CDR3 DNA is TGTGCCATCAGTGAGTCCTCTCAGGGGACGGGAGGTGGCTACACCTTC.

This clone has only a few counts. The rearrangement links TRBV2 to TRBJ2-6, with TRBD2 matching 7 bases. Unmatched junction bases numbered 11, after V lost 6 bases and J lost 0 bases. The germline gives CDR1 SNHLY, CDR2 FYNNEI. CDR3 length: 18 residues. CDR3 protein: CASRGSAGARSGANVLTF. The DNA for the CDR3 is TGTGCCAGCAGGGGGTCGGCGGGAGCCCGCTCTGGGGCCAACGTCCTGACTTTC.

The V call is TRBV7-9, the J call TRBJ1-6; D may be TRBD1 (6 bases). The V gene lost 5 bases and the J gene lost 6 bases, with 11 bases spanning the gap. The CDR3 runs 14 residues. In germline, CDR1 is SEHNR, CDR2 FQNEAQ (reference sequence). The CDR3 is CASSGGQFNSPLHF. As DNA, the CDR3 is TGTGCCAGCAGCGGCGGACAGTTTAATTCACCCCTCCACTTT.

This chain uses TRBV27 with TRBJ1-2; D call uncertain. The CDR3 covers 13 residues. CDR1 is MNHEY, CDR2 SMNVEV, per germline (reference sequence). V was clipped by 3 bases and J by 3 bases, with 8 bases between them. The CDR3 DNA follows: TGTGCCAGCAGTTTGGCCCGGGACTATGGCTACACCTTC. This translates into CASSLARDYGYTF.

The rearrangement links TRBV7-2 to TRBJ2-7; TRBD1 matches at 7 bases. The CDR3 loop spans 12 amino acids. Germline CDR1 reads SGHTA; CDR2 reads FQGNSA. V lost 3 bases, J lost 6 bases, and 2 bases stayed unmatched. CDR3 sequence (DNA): TGTGCCAGCAGCTTTCGACAGGGCGAGCAGTACTTC. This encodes CASSFRQGEQYF.

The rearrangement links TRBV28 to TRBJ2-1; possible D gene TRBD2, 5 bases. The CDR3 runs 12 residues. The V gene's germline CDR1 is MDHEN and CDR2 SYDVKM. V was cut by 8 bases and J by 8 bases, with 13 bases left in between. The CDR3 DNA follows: TGTGCCAGCTCGTTATACGGGGATGAGCAGTTCTTC. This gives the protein CASSLYGDEQFF.

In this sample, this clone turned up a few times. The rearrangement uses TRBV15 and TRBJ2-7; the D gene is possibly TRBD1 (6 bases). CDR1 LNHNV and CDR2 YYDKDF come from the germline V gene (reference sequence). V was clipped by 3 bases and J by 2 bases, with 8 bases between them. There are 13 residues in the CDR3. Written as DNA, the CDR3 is TGTGCCACCAGCAGGGACAGACCCTACGAGCAGTACTTC. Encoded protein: CATSRDRPYEQYF.